Listed below are T cell receptor beta chains from one sample, sequenced in a study of T cell responses to AZD1222 COVID-19 vaccine. Here immunoSEQ multiplex PCR was the method, and the copy in TCRdb shows in-frame clones only, minus some. Here the sample spans 100,000 to 130,000 clones, 92% being singletons. The input for sequencing was peripheral blood, taken 28 days after the second AZD1222 dose. The receptors here all came from an adult who received the AZD1222 COVID-19 vaccine. CDR3s include the opening cysteine and the closing phenylalanine or tryptophan. D genes are given only for firm matches. Clone size is given for some rows only: seen once, a few or many times, or a class if the clone is expanded.

d_gene	v_gene	j_gene	len	abundance	CDR3aa	CDR3nt
TRBD1	TRBV5-5	TRBJ1-2	13	-	CASSFETGIGYTF	TGTGCCAGCAGCTTCGAGACAGGGATCGGCTACACCTTC
-	TRBV15	TRBJ2-7	18	-	CATSGVRPGADLTYEQYF	TGTGCCACCAGCGGGGTGAGGCCGGGGGCAGATTTAACCTACGAGCAGTACTTC
TRBD1	TRBV11-2	TRBJ1-6	16	-	CASSPGQGSYNSPLHF	TGTGCCAGCAGCCCCGGACAGGGCTCCTATAATTCACCCCTCCACTTT
-	TRBV7-2	TRBJ1-5	15	once	CASSLRGPSNQPQHF	TGTGCCAGCAGCTTAAGGGGCCCTAGCAATCAGCCCCAGCATTTT
-	TRBV7-9	TRBJ1-5	13	-	CASSLLGHQPQHF	TGTGCCAGCAGCCTGCTAGGCCATCAGCCCCAGCATTTT
TRBD1	TRBV2	TRBJ1-2	15	few	CASIPWGQGAAGYTF	TGTGCCAGCATACCCTGGGGACAGGGGGCGGCTGGCTACACCTTC
-	TRBV6-1	TRBJ1-2	11	-	CASSDQRGYTF	TGTGCCAGCAGTGACCAACGTGGCTACACCTTC
-	TRBV7-2	TRBJ2-7	12	-	CASSAPGLPLYF	TGTGCCAGCAGCGCCCCGGGCCTACCACTGTACTTC
-	TRBV21-1	TRBJ2-6	17	-	CASSKAPAYSGANVLTF	TGTGCCAGCAGCAAAGCGCCAGCATACTCTGGGGCCAACGTCCTGACTTTC
-	TRBV7-8	TRBJ1-3	16	-	CASSLARNRAGNTIYF	TGTGCCAGCAGCTTAGCTCGAAACAGGGCTGGAAACACCATATATTTT
TRBD2	TRBV7-3	TRBJ2-3	15	-	CASSALAGGQDTQYF	TGTGCCAGCAGCGCTCTAGCGGGGGGGCAGGATACGCAGTATTTT
-	TRBV28	TRBJ2-7	11	few	CASSPMYEQYF	TGTGCCAGCAGCCCAATGTACGAGCAGTACTTC
-	TRBV7-2	TRBJ2-3	16	-	CASSLGGSGRTDTQYF	TGTGCCAGCAGCTTAGGGGGTAGCGGCCGCACAGATACGCAGTATTTT
-	TRBV2	TRBJ1-2	15	few	CASNERGARGYGYTF	TGTGCCAGCAACGAACGGGGGGCGCGGGGCTATGGCTACACCTTC